One sample yielded the 9 T cell receptor beta chains listed below, sequenced in a study of blood T cell repertoires in COVID-19. Measured with immunoSEQ multiplex PCR; TCRdb has only the in-frame clones, and not every one. The sample includes around 210,000 clones, roughly 75% of them seen just once. Sequencing was carried out using peripheral blood. These receptors came from a woman between 70 and 85 years old with acute or convalescent COVID-19.

This clone was seen more than once but under ten times. The CDR3 sequence: CASRWAGTRTSGNTIYF. The CDR3 DNA is TGTGCCAGCAGATGGGCCGGGACAAGGACCTCTGGAAACACCATATATTTT. This chain uses TRBV13 with TRBJ1-3; D may be TRBD1 (6 bases). CDR1 is PRHDT and CDR2 is FYEKMQ in the germline V gene (reference sequence). V lost 6 bases and J 0 bases, leaving 18 bases between the germline ends. CDR3 length equals 17 residues.

The table lists this clone with a count of one. V usage is TRBV30 and J usage is TRBJ1-6; 9 bases are shared with TRBD1. The CDR3 is 12 residues long. V lost 4 bases, J lost 14 bases, and 6 bases stayed unmatched. The germline CDR1 and CDR2 sequences are GTSNPN and SVGIG (reference sequence). Here the CDR3 reads CAWKTGGLTLHF. The CDR3 region has the DNA TGTGCCTGGAAAACAGGGGGCCTTACCCTCCACTTT. The full variable domain, rest sourced from reference TRBV30 and TRBJ1-6, is SQTIHQWPATLVQPVGSPLSLECTVEGTSNPNLYWYRQAAGRGLQLLFYSVGIGQISSEVPQNLSASRPQDRQFILSSKKLLLSDSGFYLCAWKTGGLTLHFGNGTRLTVT.

CDR3 sequence (DNA): TGTGCCAGCAGCTTCGGGACAGCGCGTAACACTGAAGCTTTCTTT. It yields the protein CASSFGTARNTEAFF. The J gene is TRBJ1-1, the V gene TRBV9; 7 nucleotides line up with TRBD1. The CDR3 runs to 15 residues. The germline V gene encodes CDR1 SGDLS and CDR2 YYNGEE. Trimming removed 4 bases from V and 2 bases from J; junction bases left unmatched: 8.

The CDR3 coding sequence is TGTGCCAGCAGACCTACAGGGTCCTATGGCTACACCTTC. Protein: CASRPTGSYGYTF. The rearrangement links TRBV3-1 (or the pseudogene TRBV3-2) to TRBJ1-2, with D maybe TRBD1 (6 bases). Trimming shortened V by 6 bases and J by 4 bases, and 12 bases separated the two germline ends. This CDR3 region has 13 residues. In germline, CDR1 is LGHDT, CDR2 YNNKEL (reference sequence).

V usage is TRBV2 and J usage is TRBJ2-5, with 8 bases identical to TRBD1. This CDR3 is 15 amino acids long. The germline gives CDR1 SNHLY, CDR2 FYNNEI. With 4 bases clipped from V and 1 base from J, the junction kept 5 bases outside the gene matches. CDR3 protein: CASSGRTGPQETQYF. CDR3 sequence (DNA): TGTGCCAGCAGTGGGCGGACAGGGCCCCAAGAGACCCAGTACTTC.

The chain combines TRBV19 with TRBJ1-4, with a weak D call TRBD1 (5 bases). Trimming took off 8 bases at V and 0 bases at J, with 13 bases between the two ends. Germline CDR1 reads LNHDA; CDR2 reads SQIVND (reference sequence). The CDR3 is 15 amino acids. Here the CDR3 reads CASAAGPATNEKLFF. The CDR3 DNA reads as TGTGCCAGTGCGGCAGGGCCTGCAACTAATGAAAAACTGTTTTTT. Filled out from reference TRBV19 and TRBJ1-4, the complete variable domain reads DGGITQSPKYLFRKEGQNVTLSCEQNLNHDAMYWYRQDPGQGLRLIYYSQIVNDFQKGDIAEGYSVSREKKESFPLTVTSAQKNPTAFYLCASAAGPATNEKLFFGSGTQLSVL.

V usage is TRBV5-1 and J usage is TRBJ1-6; TRBD1 matches at 7 bases. Germline values: CDR1 SGHRS, CDR2 YFSETQ. Losses at the gene ends were 0 bases for V and 1 base for J; bases not matched to a gene: 4. The CDR3 length is 17 residues. The CDR3: CASSLGQGASYNSPLHF. CDR3 sequence (DNA): TGCGCCAGCAGCTTGGGACAGGGTGCGTCCTATAATTCACCCCTCCACTTT.

V gene TRBV19 combines with J gene TRBJ1-5; perhaps TRBD1 as D (6 bases). The CDR3 sequence is 19 residues long. V was pared by 7 bases and J by 1 base, with 26 bases between. The V gene's germline CDR1 is LNHDA and CDR2 SQIVND (reference sequence). CDR3 nucleotides: TGTGCCAGTACCAAATTACAGGGTATGGGTATCAAAAGCAATCAGCCCCAGCATTTT. This gives the protein CASTKLQGMGIKSNQPQHF.

This chain joins TRBV7-9 and TRBJ1-2, with TRBD1 identical over 11 bases. The CDR3 contains 13 residues. The J segment lost 8 bases and the V segment lost 4 bases, leaving 3 bases of the junction unmatched. Germline V gives CDR1 SEHNR, CDR2 FQNEAQ (reference sequence). CDR3 residues: CASSSGQGGGYTF. The CDR3 DNA reads TGTGCCAGCAGCTCGGGACAGGGGGGCGGCTACACCTTC.